Listed below are T cell receptor beta chains from one sample, sequenced in a study of T-cell reconstitution after alpha-beta-depleted transplantation in children. One entry per CDR3 protein results from TCRdb running MiXCR on the PCR reads. The table includes nearly 250,000 distinct CDR3 sequences, approximately 8.9% detected once. The material sequenced was PBMCs, mostly from graft donor cells, taken 180 days after TCRalphabeta/CD19-depleted stem cell transplant. The receptors originated from a male patient aged 10 to 17 who had a stem cell transplant for acute lymphoblastic leukemia, so the T cells may come from the graft donor. CDR3s include the opening cysteine and the closing phenylalanine or tryptophan. The order of the fields is CDR3 length, J gene, V gene, CDR3 protein.

16 | TRBJ2-7 | TRBV28 | CAIGPRGGLSSYEQYF
16 | TRBJ2-3 | TRBV3-1 | CASSQEDRGLSDTQYF
14 | TRBJ1-2 | TRBV28 | CASQQGGTHYGYSF
15 | TRBJ1-5 | TRBV7-9 | CASSSSGRSNQPQHF
18 | TRBJ1-5 | TRBV12-3/TRBV12-4 | CASSFAQGGPSWYKSQHF
16 | TRBJ2-3 | TRBV6-2/TRBV6-3 | CASSASRLLSTDTQYF
16 | TRBJ2-4 | TRBV19 | CASSIREQRAKNIQYF
16 | TRBJ2-2 | TRBV11-2 | CASSLIRGTRTGELFF
15 | TRBJ2-7 | TRBV15 | CATSRGRDRVYEQYF
16 | TRBJ1-1 | TRBV6-5 | CASSYSRIPWGTEAFF
14 | TRBJ2-5 | TRBV19 | CASSRLEGQETQYF
16 | TRBJ2-3 | TRBV24-1 | CATSDKGTSSVYTQYF
13 | TRBJ2-3 | TRBV20-1 | CSATGEIPDTQYF
18 | TRBJ2-5 | TRBV11-1 | CASSFDRRDAISRETQYF
13 | TRBJ2-1 | TRBV24-1 | CATTGGWFNEQFF
15 | TRBJ1-2 | TRBV11-1 | CASSPQGVQAYGYTF
14 | TRBJ2-7 | TRBV5-1 | CASSLGTGAWEQYF
16 | TRBJ2-7 | TRBV12-3/TRBV12-4 | CASSFSGGAGSYEQYF
16 | TRBJ2-1 | TRBV5-6 | CASSWDRGTSYNEQFF
16 | TRBJ1-6 | TRBV7-2 | CASSLQRFGYNSPLHF
14 | TRBJ1-4 | TRBV25-1 | CASSASPGQGELFF
13 | TRBJ2-5 | TRBV25-1 | CASSQLPQETQYF
14 | TRBJ1-6 | TRBV28 | CASITGEGNSPHHF
15 | TRBJ2-3 | TRBV11-2 | CASSSPTGRTDTQYF
14 | TRBJ2-2 | TRBV20-1 | CSASLAGNTGELFF
14 | TRBJ2-5 | TRBV5-5 | CASGTWTDQETQYF
16 | TRBJ1-3 | TRBV7-9 | CASSFTSRDPGNTIYF
15 | TRBJ2-1 | TRBV20-1 | CSARVGSGGPYEQFF
16 | TRBJ2-5 | TRBV12-3/TRBV12-4 | CASSLIGTSGEETQYF
13 | TRBJ2-5 | TRBV7-2 | CASSEGLTWTQYF
13 | TRBJ2-3 | TRBV18 | CASFIRGTDTQYF
12 | TRBJ1-1 | TRBV4-3 | CASSQGGFEAFF
16 | TRBJ2-1 | TRBV11-2 | CASSTGLAASYNEQFF
15 | TRBJ1-3 | TRBV15 | CATSRDQGSRNTIYF
15 | TRBJ2-5 | TRBV7-9 | CASSLVGTSEKTQYF
14 | TRBJ1-3 | TRBV6-5 | CASSYGAAEDTIYF
14 | TRBJ1-1 | TRBV6-5 | CASSYFQRGSEAFF
15 | TRBJ1-6 | TRBV4-3 | CASSQVEGGNSPLHF
15 | TRBJ2-7 | TRBV12-3/TRBV12-4 | CASSLAGTASYEQYF
19 | TRBJ1-3 | TRBV11-1 | CASSKYGSIRRTPGNTIYF
12 | TRBJ2-3 | TRBV20-1 | CSARQYTDTQYF
13 | TRBJ1-1 | TRBV12-3/TRBV12-4 | CASSLMSTREAFF
12 | TRBJ1-2 | TRBV29-1 | CSVGQTNYGYTF
16 | TRBJ2-7 | TRBV14 | CASSRSGSHRIPGQYF
15 | TRBJ1-1 | TRBV5-1 | CASSLVDSPNTEAFF
13 | TRBJ1-2 | TRBV15 | CATRRTVNYGYTF